These 31 T cell receptor beta chains originate from one sample sequenced in a study of cytomegalovirus exposure and HLA in healthy donors. TCRdb's table, derived via immunoSEQ multiplex PCR, lists solely in-frame clones and lacks some. The sample contains about 130,000 clones, around 90% of which appear only once. The material sequenced was PBMCs. The receptor set was obtained from a young woman in good health and CMV-seronegative.

This clone has a single count. This chain joins TRBV29-1 and TRBJ1-2, with D possibly being TRBD1 (5 bases). From germline, CDR1 is SQVTM and CDR2 ANQGSEA. V was trimmed by 2 bases and J by 2 bases, leaving 15 bases between them. There are 15 residues in the CDR3. The DNA for the CDR3 is TGCAGCGTTGAAATGGTGGGGCCCGGGAACTATGGCTACACCTTC. Residues: CSVEMVGPGNYGYTF.

The chain uses TRBV29-1 and TRBJ2-7, with TRBD1 identical over 11 bases. V shed 7 bases, J shed 7 bases, and the junction held 6 bases outside the gene matches. The CDR3 sequence is 12 residues long. Germline V gene lookup returns CDR1 SQVTM and CDR2 ANQGSEA. The CDR3 bases are TGCAGCGCTGGACAGGGGGCGAGGGAGCAGTACTTC. Its protein is CSAGQGAREQYF.

The chain links TRBV27 to TRBJ1-1, with a weak D call TRBD1 (5 bases). Germline assignment: CDR1 MNHEY and CDR2 SMNVEV (reference sequence). V was clipped by 0 bases and J by 3 bases, with 5 bases between them. This CDR3 contains 13 residues. The CDR3 reads CASSLSGDTEAFF. The CDR3 DNA reads TGTGCCAGCAGTTTATCAGGGGACACTGAAGCTTTCTTT.

The chain links TRBV6-6 to TRBJ1-5, with 9 bases matching TRBD1. J was trimmed by 5 bases and V by 7 bases; bases with no gene match: 6. Per germline, CDR1 MNHNY and CDR2 SVGAGI (reference sequence). The CDR3 contains 14 residues. The CDR3 spells CASTPGDRDQPQHF. The CDR3 bases are TGTGCCAGCACCCCTGGGGACAGGGATCAGCCCCAGCATTTT.

The chain has TRBV27 and TRBJ2-2, with 10 positions matching TRBD2. The junction had 15 bases not matched to a gene; V was cut back by 0 bases and J by 8 bases. Germline CDR1 MNHEY, CDR2 SMNVEV (reference sequence). The CDR3 covers 19 residues. CDR3 residues: CASSLSPPGVAGGLGELFF. The CDR3 DNA sequence: TGTGCCAGCAGTTTATCCCCTCCTGGGGTAGCGGGAGGCCTGGGGGAGCTGTTTTTT.

This CDR3 is CASRESQETQYF. The DNA for the CDR3 is TGTGCCAGCAGGGAGTCCCAAGAGACCCAGTACTTC. V gene TRBV2 combines with J gene TRBJ2-5; D call uncertain. Trimming stripped 6 bases from V and 1 base from J, with 6 bases between. The CDR3 has 12 residues. CDR1 is SNHLY and CDR2 is FYNNEI in the germline V gene.

The chain's CDR3 is CASSQPTRGDTQYF. As DNA, the CDR3 is TGCGCCAGCAGCCAACCCACGAGGGGGGATACGCAGTATTTT. The rearrangement uses TRBV4-1 and TRBJ2-3; possibly TRBD1 for D (6 bases). The length of the CDR3 is 14 residues. Trimming took 2 bases from V and 6 from J, leaving 12 bases between them. Germline lookup yields CDR1 MGHRA and CDR2 YSYEKL.

The V and J genes are TRBV5-4 and TRBJ1-1; tentatively, D is TRBD1 (6 bases). This CDR3 is built from 13 residues. V lost 4 bases and J 2 bases, leaving 9 bases between the germline ends. Germline V gene data show CDR1 as SGHNT and CDR2 as YYREEE (reference sequence). CDR3 sequence: CASSRGGNTEAFF. DNA for the CDR3: TGTGCCAGCAGCCGGGGGGGCAACACTGAAGCTTTCTTT.

The rearrangement uses TRBV19 and TRBJ2-7, with a possible D match to TRBD1 (6 bases). In germline, CDR1 is LNHDA, CDR2 SQIVND (reference sequence). V lost 3 bases to trimming and J lost 0 bases, with 15 bases between them. This CDR3 comprises 16 residues. In DNA form, the CDR3 reads TGTGCCAGTAGTATGAAGGGACATACCCTCTCCTACGAGCAGTACTTC. Amino acids: CASSMKGHTLSYEQYF.

The chain recombines TRBV7-9 with TRBJ1-1, with 7 positions matching TRBD1. The germline gives CDR1 SEHNR, CDR2 FQNEAQ (reference sequence). CDR3 length: 15 residues. V trimming: 5 bases; J trimming: 9 bases; junction bases outside the gene matches: 15. CDR3 sequence reads: CASSDLRTGGLKAFF. DNA for the CDR3: TGTGCCAGCAGCGACCTTAGGACAGGCGGATTGAAAGCTTTCTTT.

This sequence joins TRBV5-1 and TRBJ2-1; possibly TRBD2 for D (5 bases). Germline CDR1 is SGHRS and CDR2 is YFSETQ. The V and J ends lost 0 bases and 6 bases respectively, with 7 bases between them. The CDR3 is made up of 13 amino acids. CDR3 sequence (DNA): TGCGCCAGCAGCTTGGGGACTTTCAATGAGCAGTTCTTC. The encoded protein is CASSLGTFNEQFF.

This clone was seen once. This sequence joins TRBV7-9 and TRBJ1-4; TRBD1 agrees at 7 bases. The CDR3 is made up of 15 amino acids. Germline trimming cut 6 bases from V and 5 bases from J; bases unmatched to any gene: 9. The germline V gene encodes CDR1 SEHNR and CDR2 FQNEAQ (reference sequence). The CDR3 loop reads CASRAAGTANEKLFF. For the CDR3, the DNA is TGTGCCAGCAGGGCCGCCGGGACAGCGAATGAAAAACTGTTTTTT.

This clone has a handful of counts. The rearrangement links TRBV4-1 to TRBJ2-7, with D perhaps TRBD1 (5 bases). V was clipped by 6 bases and J by 3 bases, with 12 bases between them. The V gene's germline CDR1 is MGHRA and CDR2 YSYEKL. The CDR3 has 13 residues. In DNA form, the CDR3 reads TGCGCCAGCAGTATGCAGGGCCGCTACGAGCAGTACTTC. It specifies CASSMQGRYEQYF.

The chain has TRBV4-1 and TRBJ2-1; possibly TRBD1 for D (6 bases). Germline V gene sequence: CDR1 MGHRA, CDR2 YSYEKL. CDR3 size: 16 residues. V lost 0 bases and J lost 8, with 17 bases in between. CDR3 protein: CASSQEPSQGRDEQFF. CDR3 sequence (DNA): TGCGCCAGCAGCCAAGAGCCAAGTCAGGGGCGAGATGAGCAGTTCTTC.

This clone was seen more than once but under ten times. The chain has TRBV28 and TRBJ2-3, with 10 positions matching TRBD2. Germline V gene sequence: CDR1 MDHEN, CDR2 SYDVKM. V was clipped by 6 bases and J by 2 bases; unmatched bases: 8. The CDR3 loop spans 16 amino acids. The CDR3, as DNA: TGTGCCAGCAGATTCCGGACTAGCGGATACACAGATACGCAGTATTTT. Its translation is CASRFRTSGYTDTQYF.

The chain employs TRBV7-3 and TRBJ2-5; 10 nucleotides align to TRBD2. V trimming: 6 bases; J trimming: 4 bases; junction bases outside the gene matches: 8. The CDR3 loop spans 15 amino acids. CDR1 is SGHTA and CDR2 is FQGTGA in the germline V gene. CDR3 sequence reads: CASSLGLAGVETQYF. The CDR3 DNA is TGTGCCAGCAGTCTGGGGCTAGCGGGAGTAGAGACCCAGTACTTC.

This chain links TRBV6-6 with TRBJ2-1; a weak D match, TRBD1 (6 bases). Germline V gene data show CDR1 as MNHNY and CDR2 as SVGAGI (reference sequence). The CDR3 covers 10 residues. The CDR3 sequence: CTTGYNEQFF. The CDR3 DNA sequence: TGTACTACAGGGTACAATGAGCAGTTCTTC.

The J gene is TRBJ2-7, the V gene TRBV4-1, with 9 bases identical to TRBD2. Trimming at V came to 0 bases and at J to 3 bases, leaving 6 bases not matched to a gene. The CDR3 covers 16 residues. Germline V lookup: CDR1 MGHRA, CDR2 YSYEKL. The CDR3 is CASSQDEPSGIYEQYF. DNA for the CDR3: TGCGCCAGCAGCCAAGATGAGCCTAGCGGGATCTACGAGCAGTACTTC.

V gene TRBV11-2 combines with J gene TRBJ2-5; D gene uncertain. CDR1 is SGHAT and CDR2 is FQNNGV in the germline V gene. CDR3 length equals 13 residues. V was pared by 5 bases and J by 5 bases, with 12 bases between. The CDR3 spells CASSPGLSETQYF. Written as DNA, the CDR3 is TGTGCCAGCAGCCCAGGATTATCGGAGACCCAGTACTTC.

J is TRBJ2-5 and V is TRBV5-6; maybe TRBD2 (6 bases). The CDR3 contains 15 residues. Germline V gives CDR1 SGHDT, CDR2 YYEEEE. V was trimmed by 7 bases and J by 6 bases, leaving 22 bases between them. The CDR3 DNA reads as TGTGCCAGCCGCCCGGGAGCCTGGGGTCTGCAGACCCAGTACTTC. Its translation is CASRPGAWGLQTQYF.

Only one count was recorded for this clone. The V gene is TRBV4-2, the J gene TRBJ2-1; 7 bases align to TRBD2. This CDR3 has 15 amino acids. With 1 base clipped from V and 3 bases from J, the junction kept 3 bases outside the gene matches. CDR1 LGHNA and CDR2 YNFKEQ come from the germline V gene. CDR3 sequence: CASSQGGRVYNEQFF. For the CDR3, the DNA is TGTGCCAGCAGCCAAGGGGGGAGGGTCTACAATGAGCAGTTCTTC.

This chain joins TRBV28 and TRBJ2-5; TRBD1 aligns across 7 bases. V lost 5 bases, J lost 5 bases, and 5 bases stayed unmatched. The CDR3 is 13 residues long. Looked up from germline, CDR1 is MDHEN and CDR2 is SYDVKM. The CDR3 coding sequence is TGTGCCAGCAGTCCGGACAGGCTGGAGACCCAGTACTTC. Encoded protein: CASSPDRLETQYF. The full variable domain, in which reference TRBV28 and TRBJ2-5 provide the parts outside the CDR3, is DVKVTQSSRYLVKRTGEKVFLECVQDMDHENMFWYRQDPGLGLRLIYFSYDVKMKEKGDIPEGYSVSREKKERFSLILESASTNQTSMYLCASSPDRLETQYFGPGTRLLVL.

V and J are TRBV21-1 and TRBJ2-7; the tabulated D call, TRBD1, remains unverified against the DNA. TRBV21-1 is deemed a pseudogene. The CDR3 has 14 amino acids. The CDR3 is CASNRLGHTYEQYF. DNA of the CDR3: TGTGCCAGCAATCGCTTGGGACATACGTACGAGCAGTACTTC.

The chain has TRBV21-1 and TRBJ2-7; the table's D call, TRBD1, was not checked against the DNA. TRBV21-1 is tagged as a pseudogene. There are 15 residues in the CDR3. CDR3: CASSNSETEAYEQYF. Here the CDR3 DNA reads TGTGCCAGCAGCAATAGTGAGACAGAGGCCTACGAGCAGTACTTC.

The chain joins TRBV4-1 to TRBJ1-2, with D possibly being TRBD1 (6 bases). Germline V gives CDR1 MGHRA, CDR2 YSYEKL. The length of the CDR3 is 15 residues. V lost 1 base and J 4 bases, leaving 13 bases between the germline ends. CDR3 nucleotide sequence: TGCGCCAGCAGCCAAGTCGGACAGCCTTTCTATGGCTACACCTTC. Amino acids: CASSQVGQPFYGYTF.

This chain connects TRBV5-1 to TRBJ2-1, with D maybe TRBD1 (5 bases). Looked up from germline, CDR1 is SGHRS and CDR2 is YFSETQ. This CDR3 has 18 residues. Deletions cut 0 bases from V and 2 bases from J, with 18 bases between. The chain's CDR3 is CASSLALARTRTYNEQFF. For the CDR3, the DNA is TGCGCCAGCAGCTTGGCCCTCGCCAGGACACGAACCTACAATGAGCAGTTCTTC.

The chain carries TRBV29-1 and TRBJ1-3; D is ambiguous. Trimming removed 1 base from V and 11 bases from J, with 18 bases in between. The germline V gene encodes CDR1 SQVTM and CDR2 ANQGSEA. The length of the CDR3 is 14 residues. CDR3: CSVEVMLRGRAIYF. The CDR3 DNA follows: TGCAGCGTTGAAGTAATGCTGCGCGGTCGGGCCATATATTTT.

This chain links TRBV30 with TRBJ1-1; D remains ambiguous. Trimming cost V 4 bases and J 3 bases, with 12 bases left between them. This CDR3 region has 13 residues. The V gene's germline CDR1 is GTSNPN and CDR2 SVGIG (reference sequence). The CDR3 nucleotides read TGTGCCTGGACCATAAGCGGTGACACTGAAGCTTTCTTT. This codes for CAWTISGDTEAFF.

V and J are TRBV19 and TRBJ2-1; D is ambiguous. Germline CDR1 reads LNHDA; CDR2 reads SQIVND (reference sequence). CDR3 length: 10 residues. The V end was cut by 6 bases, the J end by 7 bases, with 4 bases between. In DNA, the CDR3 is TGTGCCAGTAGGGAGAATGAGCAGTTCTTC. It is translated as CASRENEQFF.

This chain connects TRBV9 to TRBJ2-3; 7 bases agree with TRBD2. V was clipped by 3 bases and J by 2 bases; unmatched bases: 9. The CDR3 totals 16 residues. Germline-derived CDR1 and CDR2 are SGDLS and YYNGEE. CDR3: CASSGGSGVLTDTQYF. CDR3 bases: TGTGCCAGCAGCGGAGGGAGCGGGGTACTCACAGATACGCAGTATTTT.

The chain links TRBV30 to TRBJ1-2; 9 nucleotides line up with TRBD1. Germline-derived CDR1 and CDR2 are GTSNPN and SVGIG (reference sequence). CDR3 length: 14 amino acids. Germline trimming cut 5 bases from V and 2 bases from J; bases unmatched to any gene: 6. The CDR3 bases are TGTGCCTGGGTTGGGGACAGGGCCAACTATGGCTACACCTTC. Residues: CAWVGDRANYGYTF.